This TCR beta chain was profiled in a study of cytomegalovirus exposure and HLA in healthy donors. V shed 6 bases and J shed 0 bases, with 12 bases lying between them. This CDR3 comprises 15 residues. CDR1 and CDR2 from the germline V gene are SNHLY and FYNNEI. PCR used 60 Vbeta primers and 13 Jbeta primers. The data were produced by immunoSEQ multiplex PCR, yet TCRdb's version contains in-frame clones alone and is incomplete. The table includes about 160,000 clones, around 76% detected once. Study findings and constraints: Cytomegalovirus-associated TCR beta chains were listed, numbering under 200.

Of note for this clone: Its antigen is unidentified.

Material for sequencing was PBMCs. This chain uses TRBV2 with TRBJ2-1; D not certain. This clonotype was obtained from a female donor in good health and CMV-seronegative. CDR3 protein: CASSPTESSYNEQFF. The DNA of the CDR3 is TGTGCCAGCAGCCCTACAGAGAGCTCCTACAATGAGCAGTTCTTC.